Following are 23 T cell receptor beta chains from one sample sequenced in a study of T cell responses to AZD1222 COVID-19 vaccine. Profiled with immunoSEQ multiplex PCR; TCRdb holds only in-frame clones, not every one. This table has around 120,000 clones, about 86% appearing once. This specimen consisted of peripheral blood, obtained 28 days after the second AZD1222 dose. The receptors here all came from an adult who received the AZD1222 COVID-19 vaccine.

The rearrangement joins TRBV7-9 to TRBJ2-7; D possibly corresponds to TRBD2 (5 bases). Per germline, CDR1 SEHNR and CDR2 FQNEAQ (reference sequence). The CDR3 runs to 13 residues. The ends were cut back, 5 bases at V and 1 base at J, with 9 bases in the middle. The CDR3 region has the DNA TGTGCCAGCAGCCGAGGGTTATCCTACGAGCAGTACTTC. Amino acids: CASSRGLSYEQYF.

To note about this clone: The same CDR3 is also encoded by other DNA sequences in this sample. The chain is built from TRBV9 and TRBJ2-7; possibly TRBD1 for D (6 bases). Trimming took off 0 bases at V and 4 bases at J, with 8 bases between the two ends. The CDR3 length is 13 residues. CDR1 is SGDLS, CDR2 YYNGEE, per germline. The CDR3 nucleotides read TGTGCCAGCAGCGTAGCGCAGGGGTACGAGCAGTACTTC. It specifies CASSVAQGYEQYF.

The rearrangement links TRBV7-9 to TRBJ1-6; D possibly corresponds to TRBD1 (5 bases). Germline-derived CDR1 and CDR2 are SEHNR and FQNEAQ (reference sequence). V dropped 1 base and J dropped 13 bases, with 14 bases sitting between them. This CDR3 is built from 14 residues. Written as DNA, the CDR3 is TGTGCCAGCAGCTTAGGGCAGGGCGGAGAGCCCCTCCACTTT. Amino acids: CASSLGQGGEPLHF. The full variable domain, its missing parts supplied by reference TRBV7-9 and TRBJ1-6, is DTGVSQNPRHKITKRGQNVTFRCDPISEHNRLYWYRQTLGQGPEFLTYFQNEAQLEKSRLLSDRFSAERPKGSFSTLEIQRTEQGDSAMYLCASSLGQGGEPLHFGNGTRLTVT.

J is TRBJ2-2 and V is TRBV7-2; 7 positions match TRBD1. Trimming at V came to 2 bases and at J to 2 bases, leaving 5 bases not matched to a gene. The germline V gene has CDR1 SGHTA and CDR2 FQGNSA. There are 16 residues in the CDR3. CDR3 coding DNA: TGTGCCAGCAGCTTAAAAGGGGGCTTTAACACCGGGGAGCTGTTTTTT. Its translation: CASSLKGGFNTGELFF. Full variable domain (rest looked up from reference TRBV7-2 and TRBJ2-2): GAGVSQSPSNKVTEKGKDVELRCDPISGHTALYWYRQSLGQGLEFLIYFQGNSAPDKSGLPSDRFSAERTGGSVSTLTIQRTQQEDSAVYLCASSLKGGFNTGELFFGEGSRLTVL.

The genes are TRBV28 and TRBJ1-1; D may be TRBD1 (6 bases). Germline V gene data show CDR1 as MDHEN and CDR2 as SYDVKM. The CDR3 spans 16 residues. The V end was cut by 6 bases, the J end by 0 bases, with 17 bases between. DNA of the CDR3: TGTGCCAGCAGGTGGGGGGGCCCACAATTGAACACTGAAGCTTTCTTT. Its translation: CASRWGGPQLNTEAFF.

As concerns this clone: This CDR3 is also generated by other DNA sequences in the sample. CDR3 sequence reads: CASRFGQGTYEQYF. The CDR3 coding sequence is TGTGCCAGCAGGTTTGGACAGGGGACGTACGAGCAGTACTTC. The rearrangement joins TRBV7-9 to TRBJ2-7, with 9 bases fitting TRBD1. The germline V gene has CDR1 SEHNR and CDR2 FQNEAQ (reference sequence). CDR3 length equals 14 residues. Trimming cost V 6 bases and J 4 bases; bases outside gene matches: 7.

CDR3 residues: CASSLAGTTWEKLFF. Here the CDR3 DNA reads TGTGCCAGCAGCTTAGCAGGCACGACGTGGGAAAAACTGTTTTTT. The chain uses TRBV7-2 and TRBJ1-4; D gene unclear. CDR1 is SGHTA and CDR2 is FQGNSA in the germline V gene. Trimming pared 0 bases from V and 8 bases from J, leaving 13 bases between. The CDR3 is 15 residues long.

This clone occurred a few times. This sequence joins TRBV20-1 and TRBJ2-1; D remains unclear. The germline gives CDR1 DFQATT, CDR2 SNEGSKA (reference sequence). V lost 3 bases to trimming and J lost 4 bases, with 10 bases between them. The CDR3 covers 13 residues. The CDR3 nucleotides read TGCAGTGCTAGTGCGCTTCCGTACAATGAGCAGTTCTTC. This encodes CSASALPYNEQFF.

CDR3 DNA sequence: TGTGCCAGCAGTGGGGCTCTAGCGGGGTTTTTGTCCGGGGAGCTGTTTTTT. Translating gives CASSGALAGFLSGELFF. V and J are TRBV7-8 and TRBJ2-2, with 9 positions matching TRBD2. Germline V gene sequence: CDR1 SGHVS, CDR2 FQNEAQ. The CDR3 is 17 amino acids. V shed 6 bases, J shed 6 bases, and the junction held 14 bases outside the gene matches.

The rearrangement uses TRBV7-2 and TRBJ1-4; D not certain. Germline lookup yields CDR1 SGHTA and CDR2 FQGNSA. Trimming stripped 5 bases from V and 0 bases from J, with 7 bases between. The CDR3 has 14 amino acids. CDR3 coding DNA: TGTGCCAGCAGCCAAGAAACAACTAATGAAAAACTGTTTTTT. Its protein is CASSQETTNEKLFF.

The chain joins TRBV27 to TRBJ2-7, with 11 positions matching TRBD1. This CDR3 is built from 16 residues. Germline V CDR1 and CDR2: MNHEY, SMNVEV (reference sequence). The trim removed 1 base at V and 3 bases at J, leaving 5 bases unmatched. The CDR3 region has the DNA TGTGCCAGCAGTTTATTATTCGGGACAGGGGGCTACGAGCAGTACTTC. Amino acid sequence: CASSLLFGTGGYEQYF.

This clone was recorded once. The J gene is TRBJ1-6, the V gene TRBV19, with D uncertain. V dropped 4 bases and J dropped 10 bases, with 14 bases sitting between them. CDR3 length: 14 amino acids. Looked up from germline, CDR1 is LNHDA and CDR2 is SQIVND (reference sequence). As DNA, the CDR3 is TGTGCCAGTAGTACCCTCGGGCTGGCGTCACCCCTCCACTTT. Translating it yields CASSTLGLASPLHF.

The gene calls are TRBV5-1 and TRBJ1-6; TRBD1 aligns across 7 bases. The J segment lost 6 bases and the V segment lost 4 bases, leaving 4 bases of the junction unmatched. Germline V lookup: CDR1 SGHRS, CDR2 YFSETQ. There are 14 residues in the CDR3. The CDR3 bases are TGCGCCAGCAGCCCCGGGACAGCTAATTCACCCCTCCACTTT. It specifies CASSPGTANSPLHF.

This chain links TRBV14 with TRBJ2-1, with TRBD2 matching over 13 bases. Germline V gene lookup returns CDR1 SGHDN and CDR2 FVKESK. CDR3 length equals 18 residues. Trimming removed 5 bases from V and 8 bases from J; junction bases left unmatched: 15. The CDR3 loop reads CASSIGLAGDGGHDEQFF. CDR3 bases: TGTGCCAGCAGCATAGGACTAGCGGGAGATGGAGGTCACGATGAGCAGTTCTTC.

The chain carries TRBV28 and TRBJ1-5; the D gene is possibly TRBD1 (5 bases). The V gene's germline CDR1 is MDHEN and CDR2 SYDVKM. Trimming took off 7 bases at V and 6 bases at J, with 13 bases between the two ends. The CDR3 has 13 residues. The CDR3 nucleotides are TGTGCCAGCAAACGGGGGAATGGTCAGCCCCAGCATTTT. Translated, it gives CASKRGNGQPQHF. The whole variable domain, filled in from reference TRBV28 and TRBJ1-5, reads DVKVTQSSRYLVKRTGEKVFLECVQDMDHENMFWYRQDPGLGLRLIYFSYDVKMKEKGDIPEGYSVSREKKERFSLILESASTNQTSMYLCASKRGNGQPQHFGDGTRLSIL.

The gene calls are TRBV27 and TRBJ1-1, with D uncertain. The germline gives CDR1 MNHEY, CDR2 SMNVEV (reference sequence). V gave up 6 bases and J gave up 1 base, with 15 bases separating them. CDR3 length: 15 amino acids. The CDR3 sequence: CASSFNAGGNTEAFF. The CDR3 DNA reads TGTGCCAGCAGCTTCAACGCGGGAGGGAACACTGAAGCTTTCTTT.

CDR3 residues: CASSLEFSTGSVSGYTF. The CDR3 DNA follows: TGTGCCAGCAGTTTAGAGTTCTCTACAGGGAGTGTTTCTGGCTACACCTTC. The rearrangement uses TRBV27 and TRBJ1-2; D might be TRBD1 (6 bases). The germline gives CDR1 MNHEY, CDR2 SMNVEV (reference sequence). V gave up 2 bases and J gave up 7 bases, with 23 bases separating them. CDR3 size: 17 residues.

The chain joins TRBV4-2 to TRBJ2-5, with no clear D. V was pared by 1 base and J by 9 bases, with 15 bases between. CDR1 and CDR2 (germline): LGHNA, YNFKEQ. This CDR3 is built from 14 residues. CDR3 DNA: TGTGCCAGCAGCCAAGGAGGAGATATCCGGGCCCAGTACTTC. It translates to CASSQGGDIRAQYF.

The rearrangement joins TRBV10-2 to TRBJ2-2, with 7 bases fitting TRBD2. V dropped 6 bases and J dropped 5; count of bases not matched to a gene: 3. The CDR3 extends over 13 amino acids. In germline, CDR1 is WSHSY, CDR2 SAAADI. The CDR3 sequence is CASRLGGTGELFF. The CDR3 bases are TGCGCCAGCAGGCTCGGGGGGACCGGGGAGCTGTTTTTT.

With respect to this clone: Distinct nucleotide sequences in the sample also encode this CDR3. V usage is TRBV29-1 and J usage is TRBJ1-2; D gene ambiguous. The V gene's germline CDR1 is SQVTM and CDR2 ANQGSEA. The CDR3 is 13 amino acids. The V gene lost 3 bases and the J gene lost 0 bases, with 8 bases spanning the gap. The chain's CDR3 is CSVDGQTNYGYTF. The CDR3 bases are TGCAGCGTTGATGGTCAGACTAACTATGGCTACACCTTC.

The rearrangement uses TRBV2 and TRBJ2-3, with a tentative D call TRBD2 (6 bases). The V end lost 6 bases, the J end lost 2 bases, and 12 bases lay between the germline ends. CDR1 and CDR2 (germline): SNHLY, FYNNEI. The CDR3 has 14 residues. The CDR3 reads CASSSGGNTDTQYF. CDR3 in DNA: TGTGCCAGCAGCAGTGGAGGGAACACAGATACGCAGTATTTT.

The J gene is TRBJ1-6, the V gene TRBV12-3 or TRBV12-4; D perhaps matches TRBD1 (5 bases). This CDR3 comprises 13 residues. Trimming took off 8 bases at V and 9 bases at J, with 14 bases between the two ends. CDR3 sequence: CASGRQGSSPLHF. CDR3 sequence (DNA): TGTGCCAGCGGTAGGCAGGGATCTTCACCCCTCCACTTT.

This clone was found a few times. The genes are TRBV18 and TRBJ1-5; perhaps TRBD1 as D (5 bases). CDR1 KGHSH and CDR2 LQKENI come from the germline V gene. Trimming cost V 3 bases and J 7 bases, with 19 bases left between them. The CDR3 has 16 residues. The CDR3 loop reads CASSPTTSGAGQPQHF. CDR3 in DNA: TGTGCCAGCTCACCGACCACTTCCGGGGCAGGGCAGCCCCAGCATTTT.